One T cell receptor (beta chain) is described in this entry. The repertoire was sequenced with immunoSEQ multiplex PCR; TCRdb's copy has only in-frame clones and lacks some. The sample shows a few hundred thousand clones, about 90% of them seen only once. V shed 6 bases and J shed 9 bases, with 18 bases lying between them. CDR3 size: 14 residues. The V gene's germline CDR1 is WNHNN and CDR2 SYGVQD (reference sequence). The entry originates in a study of blood T cell repertoires in COVID-19. Study members were between 18 and 89 years old and lived in over 20 US regions. Participant-reported clinical history was the basis for cohort assignment. Two negative PCRs, clearance, or symptom resolution characterized the recovered Cohort 3 donors.

This TCR came from a man between 18 and 35 years old who had recovered from COVID-19. The genes are TRBV10-1 and TRBJ1-5; tentatively, D is TRBD1 (6 bases). Sequencing input: PBMCs or T cells enriched from blood (not recorded which). This CDR3 is CASRVRDTLRPQHF. The CDR3 DNA is TGCGCCAGCAGAGTTCGGGACACTCTTAGGCCCCAGCATTTT.